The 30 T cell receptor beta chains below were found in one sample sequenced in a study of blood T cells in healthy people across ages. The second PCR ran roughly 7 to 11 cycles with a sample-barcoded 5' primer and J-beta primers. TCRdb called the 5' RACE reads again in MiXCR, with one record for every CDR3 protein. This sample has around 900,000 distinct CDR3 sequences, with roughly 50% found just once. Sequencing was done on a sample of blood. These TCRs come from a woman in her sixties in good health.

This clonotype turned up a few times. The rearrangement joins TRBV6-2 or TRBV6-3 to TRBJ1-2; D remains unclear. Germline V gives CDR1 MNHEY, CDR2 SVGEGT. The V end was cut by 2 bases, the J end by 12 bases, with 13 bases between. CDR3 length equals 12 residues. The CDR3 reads CASSYARKENTF. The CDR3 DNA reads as TGTGCCAGCAGTTACGCCCGAAAAGAAAACACCTTC.

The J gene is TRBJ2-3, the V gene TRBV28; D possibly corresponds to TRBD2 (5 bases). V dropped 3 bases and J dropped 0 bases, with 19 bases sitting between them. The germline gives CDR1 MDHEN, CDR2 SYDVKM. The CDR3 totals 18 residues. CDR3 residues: CASSFLVSGTRSTDTQYF. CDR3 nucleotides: TGTGCCAGCAGTTTTCTTGTCTCGGGAACTAGGAGCACAGATACGCAGTATTTT.

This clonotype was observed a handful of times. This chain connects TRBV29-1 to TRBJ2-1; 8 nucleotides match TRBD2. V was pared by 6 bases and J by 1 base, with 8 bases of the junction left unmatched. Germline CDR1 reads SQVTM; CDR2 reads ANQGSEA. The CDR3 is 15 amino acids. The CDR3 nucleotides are TGCAGCGTCGCGAGCGGGAGATCTTCCTACAATGAGCAGTTCTTC. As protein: CSVASGRSSYNEQFF.

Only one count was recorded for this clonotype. The CDR3 is CASSLGPGDSYEQYF. CDR3 DNA sequence: TGCGCCAGCAGCTTGGGTCCAGGGGACTCCTACGAGCAGTACTTC. The chain carries TRBV5-1 and TRBJ2-7; tentative D call: TRBD1 (6 bases). CDR3 length: 15 amino acids. V shed 0 bases and J shed 0 bases, with 10 bases lying between them. Germline V gene sequence: CDR1 SGHRS, CDR2 YFSETQ.

The CDR3 DNA is TGTGCCAGCAGCGTAGATAGTTCCGGCGGTCGCTCCTACGAGCAGTACTTC. This gives the protein CASSVDSSGGRSYEQYF. The chain uses TRBV9 and TRBJ2-7, with D hard to call. The V end was cut by 0 bases, the J end by 0 bases, with 16 bases between. Germline V CDR1 and CDR2: SGDLS, YYNGEE. The CDR3 is made up of 17 amino acids.

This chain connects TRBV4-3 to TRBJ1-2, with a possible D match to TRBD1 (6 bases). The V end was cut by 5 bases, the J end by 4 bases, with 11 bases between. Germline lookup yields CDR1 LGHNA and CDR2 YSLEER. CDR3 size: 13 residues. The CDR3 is CASSIDRSYGYTF. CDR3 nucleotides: TGCGCCAGCAGCATCGACAGGAGCTATGGCTACACCTTC.

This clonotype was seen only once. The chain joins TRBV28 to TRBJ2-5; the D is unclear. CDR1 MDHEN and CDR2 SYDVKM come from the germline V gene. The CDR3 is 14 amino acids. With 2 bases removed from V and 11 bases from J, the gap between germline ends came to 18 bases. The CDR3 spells CASSLAVLEWSQYF. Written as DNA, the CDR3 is TGTGCCAGCAGTTTAGCGGTCTTAGAGTGGTCTCAGTACTTC.

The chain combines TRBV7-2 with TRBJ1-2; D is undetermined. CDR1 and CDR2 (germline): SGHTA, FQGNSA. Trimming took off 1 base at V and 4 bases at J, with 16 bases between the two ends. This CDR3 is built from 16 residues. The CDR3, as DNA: TGTGCCAGCAGCTTAGGAGAAAGGAGGAGACCCTATGGCTACACCTTC. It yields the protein CASSLGERRRPYGYTF.

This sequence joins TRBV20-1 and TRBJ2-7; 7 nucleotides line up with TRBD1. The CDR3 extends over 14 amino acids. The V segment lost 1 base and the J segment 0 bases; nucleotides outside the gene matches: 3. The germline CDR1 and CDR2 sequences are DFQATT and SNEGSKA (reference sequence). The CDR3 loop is CSARGDRVSYEQYF. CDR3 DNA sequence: TGCAGTGCTAGAGGTGACAGGGTCTCCTACGAGCAGTACTTC.

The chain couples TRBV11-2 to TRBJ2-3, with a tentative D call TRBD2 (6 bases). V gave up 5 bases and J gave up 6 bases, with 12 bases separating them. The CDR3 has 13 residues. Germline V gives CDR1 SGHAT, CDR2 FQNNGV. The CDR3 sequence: CASSRSAGDTQYF. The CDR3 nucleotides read TGTGCCAGCAGCCGATCTGCGGGGGATACGCAGTATTTT.

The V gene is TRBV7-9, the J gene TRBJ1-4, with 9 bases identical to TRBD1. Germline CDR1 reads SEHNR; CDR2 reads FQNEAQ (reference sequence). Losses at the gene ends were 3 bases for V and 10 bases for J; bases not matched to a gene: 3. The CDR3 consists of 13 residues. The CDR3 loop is CASSLGQGSKLFF. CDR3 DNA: TGTGCCAGCAGCTTGGGACAGGGCTCAAAACTGTTTTTT.

The chain's CDR3 is CATCLIGVGKPGANVLTF. Written as DNA, the CDR3 is TGTGCCACCTGCCTGATTGGGGTGGGAAAGCCTGGGGCCAACGTCCTGACTTTC. V is TRBV27 and J is TRBJ2-6; D uncertain. This CDR3 region has 18 residues. The germline V gene has CDR1 MNHEY and CDR2 SMNVEV (reference sequence). V lost 10 bases and J 2 bases, leaving 24 bases between the germline ends.

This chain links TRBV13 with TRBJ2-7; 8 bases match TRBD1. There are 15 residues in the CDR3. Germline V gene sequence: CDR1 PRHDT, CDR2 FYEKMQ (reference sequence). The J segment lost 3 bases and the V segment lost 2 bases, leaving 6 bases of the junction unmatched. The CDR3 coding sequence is TGTGCCAGCAGCTTAACCCTTGGACAGGGCTACGAGCAGTACTTC. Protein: CASSLTLGQGYEQYF.

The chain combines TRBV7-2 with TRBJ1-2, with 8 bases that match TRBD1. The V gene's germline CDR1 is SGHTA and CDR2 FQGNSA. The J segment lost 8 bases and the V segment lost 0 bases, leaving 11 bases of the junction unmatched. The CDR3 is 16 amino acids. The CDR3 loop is CASSLAITGGVKGYTF. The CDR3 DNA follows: TGTGCCAGCAGCTTAGCGATAACAGGGGGGGTAAAAGGCTACACCTTC. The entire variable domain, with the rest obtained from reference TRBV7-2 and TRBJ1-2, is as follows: GAGVSQSPSNKVTEKGKDVELRCDPISGHTALYWYRQSLGQGLEFLIYFQGNSAPDKSGLPSDRFSAERTGGSVSTLTIQRTQQEDSAVYLCASSLAITGGVKGYTFGSGTRLTVV.

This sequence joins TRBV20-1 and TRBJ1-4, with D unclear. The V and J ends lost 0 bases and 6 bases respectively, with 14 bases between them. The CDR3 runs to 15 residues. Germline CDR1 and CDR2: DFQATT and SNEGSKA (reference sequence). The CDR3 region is CSARDPREGHEKLFF. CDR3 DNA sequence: TGCAGTGCTAGAGATCCGAGGGAAGGACATGAAAAACTGTTTTTT.

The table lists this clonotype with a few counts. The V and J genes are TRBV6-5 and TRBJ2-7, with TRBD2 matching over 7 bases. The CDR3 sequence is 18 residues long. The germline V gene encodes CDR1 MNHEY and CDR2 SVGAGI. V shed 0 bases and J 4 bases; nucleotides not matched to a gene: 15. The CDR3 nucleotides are TGTGCCAGCAGTTACTCGACTCGGGCGGGAGCCTTGGGTTACGAGCAGTACTTC. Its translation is CASSYSTRAGALGYEQYF.

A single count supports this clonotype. Here the CDR3 DNA reads TGTGCCAGCTCTCCAACAGGGAAGGCCTCCTACGAGCAGTACTTC. Encoded protein: CASSPTGKASYEQYF. The rearrangement links TRBV25-1 to TRBJ2-7, with D perhaps matching TRBD1 (6 bases). V gave up 8 bases and J gave up 0 bases, with 17 bases separating them. Germline-derived CDR1 and CDR2 are MGHDK and SYGVNS. This CDR3 has 15 amino acids.

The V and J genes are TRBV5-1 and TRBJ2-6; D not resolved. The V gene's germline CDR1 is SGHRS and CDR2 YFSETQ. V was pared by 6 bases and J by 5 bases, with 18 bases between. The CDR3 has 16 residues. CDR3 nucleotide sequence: TGCGCCAGCAACGAAGGTTTTCTGGCAAGGGCCAACGTCCTGACTTTC. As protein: CASNEGFLARANVLTF. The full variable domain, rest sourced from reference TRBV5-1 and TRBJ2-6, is KAGVTQTPRYLIKTRGQQVTLSCSPISGHRSVSWYQQTPGQGLQFLFEYFSETQRNKGNFPGRFSGRQFSNSRSEMNVSTLELGDSALYLCASNEGFLARANVLTFGAGSRLTVL.

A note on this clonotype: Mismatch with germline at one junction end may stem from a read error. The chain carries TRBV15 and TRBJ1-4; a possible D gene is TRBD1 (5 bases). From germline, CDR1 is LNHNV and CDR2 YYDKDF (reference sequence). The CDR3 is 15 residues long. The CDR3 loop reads CATRRGEAENEKLFF. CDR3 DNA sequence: TGTGCCACCAGGAGAGGGGAGGCAGAAAATGAAAAACTGTTTTTT.

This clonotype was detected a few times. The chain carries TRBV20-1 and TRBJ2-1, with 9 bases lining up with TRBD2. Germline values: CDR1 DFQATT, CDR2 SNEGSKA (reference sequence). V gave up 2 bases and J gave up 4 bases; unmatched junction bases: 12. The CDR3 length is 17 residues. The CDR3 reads CSARLAGATPVYNEQFF. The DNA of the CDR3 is TGCAGTGCTAGATTAGCGGGAGCGACCCCGGTTTACAATGAGCAGTTCTTC.

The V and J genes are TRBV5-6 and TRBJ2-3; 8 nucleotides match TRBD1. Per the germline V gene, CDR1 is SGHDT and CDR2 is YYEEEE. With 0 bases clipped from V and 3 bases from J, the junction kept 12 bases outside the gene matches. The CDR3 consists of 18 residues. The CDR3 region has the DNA TGTGCCAGCAGCTTGGCCACTTTCAGGGGGCGCCGGACAGATACGCAGTATTTT. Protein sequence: CASSLATFRGRRTDTQYF.

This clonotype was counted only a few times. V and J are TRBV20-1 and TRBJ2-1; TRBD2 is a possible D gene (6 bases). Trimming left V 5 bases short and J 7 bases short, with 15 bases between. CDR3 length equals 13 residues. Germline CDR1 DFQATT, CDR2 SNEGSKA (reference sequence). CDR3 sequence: CSASRLATNEQFF. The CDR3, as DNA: TGCAGTGCTTCCCGGCTAGCGACGAATGAGCAGTTCTTC.

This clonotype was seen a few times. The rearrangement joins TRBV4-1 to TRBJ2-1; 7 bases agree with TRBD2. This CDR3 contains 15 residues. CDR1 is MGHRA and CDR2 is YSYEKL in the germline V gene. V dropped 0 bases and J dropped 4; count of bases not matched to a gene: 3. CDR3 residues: CASSQDPAGYNEQFF. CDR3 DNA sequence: TGCGCCAGCAGCCAAGACCCAGCGGGGTACAATGAGCAGTTCTTC.

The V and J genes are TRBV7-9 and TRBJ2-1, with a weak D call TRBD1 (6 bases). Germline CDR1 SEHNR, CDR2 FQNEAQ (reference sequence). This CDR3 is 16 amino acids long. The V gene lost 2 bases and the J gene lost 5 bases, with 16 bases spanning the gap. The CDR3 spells CASSLTDRWVDNEQFF. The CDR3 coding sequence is TGTGCCAGCAGCTTAACCGACAGGTGGGTCGACAATGAGCAGTTCTTC.

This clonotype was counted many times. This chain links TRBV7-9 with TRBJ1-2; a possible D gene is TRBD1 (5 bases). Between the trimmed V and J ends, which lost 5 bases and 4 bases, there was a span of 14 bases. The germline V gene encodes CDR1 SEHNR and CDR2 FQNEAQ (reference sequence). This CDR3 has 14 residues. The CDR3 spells CASSPSQGLYGYTF. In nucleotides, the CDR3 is TGTGCCAGCAGCCCATCTCAGGGTCTCTATGGCTACACCTTC.

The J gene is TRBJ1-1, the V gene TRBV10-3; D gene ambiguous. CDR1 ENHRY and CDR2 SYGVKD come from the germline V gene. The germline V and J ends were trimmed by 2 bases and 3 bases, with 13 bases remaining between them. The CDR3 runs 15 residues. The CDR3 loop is CAISERVGFDTEAFF. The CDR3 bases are TGTGCCATCAGTGAGAGGGTAGGGTTCGACACTGAAGCTTTCTTT.

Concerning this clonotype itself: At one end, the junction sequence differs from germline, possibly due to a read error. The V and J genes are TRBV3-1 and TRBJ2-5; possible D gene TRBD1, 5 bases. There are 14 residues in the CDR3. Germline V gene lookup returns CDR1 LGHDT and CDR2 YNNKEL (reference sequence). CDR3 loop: CACSPGFGQETQYF. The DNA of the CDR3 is TGTGCCTGCAGTCCAGGGTTCGGGCAAGAGACCCAGTACTTC.

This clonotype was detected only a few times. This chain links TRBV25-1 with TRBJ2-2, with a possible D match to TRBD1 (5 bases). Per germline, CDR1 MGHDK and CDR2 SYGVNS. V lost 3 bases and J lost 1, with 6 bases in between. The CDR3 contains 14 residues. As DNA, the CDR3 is TGTGCCAGCAGTGACAGGGTGAACACCGGGGAGCTGTTTTTT. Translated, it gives CASSDRVNTGELFF.

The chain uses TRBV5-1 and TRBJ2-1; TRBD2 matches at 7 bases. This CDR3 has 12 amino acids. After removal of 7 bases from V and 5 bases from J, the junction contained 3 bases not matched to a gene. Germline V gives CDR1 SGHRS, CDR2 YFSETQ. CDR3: CASGAGDNEQFF. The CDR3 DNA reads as TGCGCCAGCGGGGCGGGGGACAATGAGCAGTTCTTC.

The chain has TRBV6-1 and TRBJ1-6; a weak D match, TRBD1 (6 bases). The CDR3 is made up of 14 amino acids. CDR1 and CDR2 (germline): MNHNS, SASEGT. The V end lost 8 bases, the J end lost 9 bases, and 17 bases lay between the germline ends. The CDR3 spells CASCGTGKSSPLHF. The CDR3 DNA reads TGTGCCAGCTGTGGAACAGGGAAGAGTTCACCCCTCCACTTT.